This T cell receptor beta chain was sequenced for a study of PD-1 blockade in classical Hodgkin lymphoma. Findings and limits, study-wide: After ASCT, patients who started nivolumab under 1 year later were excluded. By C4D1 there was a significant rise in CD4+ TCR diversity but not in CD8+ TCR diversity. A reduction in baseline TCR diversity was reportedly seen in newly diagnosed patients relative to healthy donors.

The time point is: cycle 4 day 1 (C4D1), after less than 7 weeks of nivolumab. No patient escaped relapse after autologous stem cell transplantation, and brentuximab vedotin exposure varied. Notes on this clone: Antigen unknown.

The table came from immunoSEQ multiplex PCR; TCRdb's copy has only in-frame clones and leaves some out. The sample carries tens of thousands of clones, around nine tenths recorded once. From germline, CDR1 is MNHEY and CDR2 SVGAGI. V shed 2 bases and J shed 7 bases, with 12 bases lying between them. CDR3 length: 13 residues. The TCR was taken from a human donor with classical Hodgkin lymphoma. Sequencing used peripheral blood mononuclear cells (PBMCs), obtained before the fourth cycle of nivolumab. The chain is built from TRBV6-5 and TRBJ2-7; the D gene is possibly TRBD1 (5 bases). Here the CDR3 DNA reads TGTGCCAGCAGTTACGATCACAGGTCTGAGCAGTACTTC. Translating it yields CASSYDHRSEQYF.